These 28 T cell receptor beta chains originate from one sample sequenced in a study of neurological immune-mediated disorders. TCRdb independently ran MiXCR on the 5' RACE reads; one entry per CDR3 protein. Here the sample spans approximately 66,000 distinct CDR3 sequences, about 3.4% being singletons. Sequencing was carried out using PBMCs. The origin of the receptors is a man in his forties or fifties with multiple sclerosis.

This clonotype was counted many times. The chain carries TRBV20-1 and TRBJ1-2, with D perhaps matching TRBD1 (5 bases). Germline CDR1 and CDR2: DFQATT and SNEGSKA (reference sequence). Trimming removed 0 bases from V and 4 bases from J, with 12 bases in between. The CDR3 runs 14 residues. The CDR3 region is CSARDRPGSYGYTF. The DNA of the CDR3 is TGCAGTGCTAGAGATAGGCCAGGGTCCTATGGCTACACCTTC.

This clonotype was picked up many times. This sequence joins TRBV20-1 and TRBJ1-1, with 9 bases identical to TRBD1. Unmatched junction bases numbered 5, after V lost 2 bases and J lost 4 bases. The CDR3 runs to 14 residues. The germline V gene has CDR1 DFQATT and CDR2 SNEGSKA (reference sequence). The CDR3 here is CSARRDRAGTEAFF. DNA of the CDR3: TGCAGTGCTAGAAGGGACAGGGCGGGCACTGAAGCTTTCTTT.

The chain has TRBV6-6 and TRBJ2-2; 8 bases fit TRBD2. V lost 5 bases, J lost 5 bases, and 7 bases stayed unmatched. The germline V gene encodes CDR1 MNHNY and CDR2 SVGAGI (reference sequence). The CDR3 contains 15 residues. Written as DNA, the CDR3 is TGTGCCAGCAGTAGGGGGACTAGGGCAACCGGGGAGCTGTTTTTT. As protein: CASSRGTRATGELFF.

In this sample, this clonotype turned up many times. The chain carries TRBV3-1 and TRBJ1-1; D is unclear. The CDR3 has 14 residues. Germline loops: CDR1 LGHDT, CDR2 YNNKEL (reference sequence). V was trimmed by 5 bases and J by 1 base, leaving 11 bases between them. Here the CDR3 reads CASSSNPGNTEAFF. DNA for the CDR3: TGTGCCAGCAGCTCAAACCCGGGGAACACTGAAGCTTTCTTT.

This clonotype was observed many times. The rearrangement links TRBV20-1 to TRBJ2-1; 10 bases match TRBD2. V lost 5 bases, J lost 0 bases, and 4 bases stayed unmatched. The CDR3 consists of 15 residues. Germline V gene lookup returns CDR1 DFQATT and CDR2 SNEGSKA (reference sequence). The CDR3 DNA sequence: TGCAGTGCTCTTAGCGGGGGGAGCTCCTACAATGAGCAGTTCTTC. Its translation: CSALSGGSSYNEQFF.

Ten or more counts support this clonotype. The chain links TRBV11-2 to TRBJ2-3; possibly TRBD1 for D (6 bases). This CDR3 region has 15 residues. Per the germline V gene, CDR1 is SGHAT and CDR2 is FQNNGV. V lost 5 bases and J 2 bases, leaving 14 bases between the germline ends. For the CDR3, the DNA is TGTGCCAGCAGCCTAGGACAGCACTCCACAGATACGCAGTATTTT. This translates into CASSLGQHSTDTQYF.

There are many counts of this clonotype. This chain joins TRBV5-1 and TRBJ2-7; 8 positions match TRBD1. The CDR3 totals 13 residues. Germline CDR1 reads SGHRS; CDR2 reads YFSETQ. Trimming took 7 bases from V and 5 from J; bases not matched to a gene: 8. CDR3 protein: CASRLDRVHEQYF. In DNA, the CDR3 is TGCGCCAGCCGTTTGGACAGGGTCCACGAGCAGTACTTC.

This clonotype was observed many times. The chain carries TRBV7-9 and TRBJ1-6; maybe TRBD1 (6 bases). The CDR3 loop spans 17 amino acids. In germline, CDR1 is SEHNR, CDR2 FQNEAQ (reference sequence). Trimming left V 1 base short and J 0 bases short, with 10 bases between. CDR3 in DNA: TGTGCCAGCAGCTTAGTGACAGGCGGCTCCTATAATTCACCCCTCCACTTT. This translates into CASSLVTGGSYNSPLHF.

This clonotype has at least ten counts. Here the CDR3 DNA reads TGTGCCAGTAGTATAGATAGGAAAGGGACCCAGTACTTC. It yields the protein CASSIDRKGTQYF. The chain recombines TRBV19 with TRBJ2-5, with D unresolved. V was clipped by 0 bases and J by 7 bases, with 9 bases between them. The CDR3 contains 13 residues. Germline V gives CDR1 LNHDA, CDR2 SQIVND (reference sequence).

There are many counts of this clonotype. This sequence joins TRBV12-3 or TRBV12-4 and TRBJ1-1; D might be TRBD1 (5 bases). This CDR3 region has 15 residues. Between the trimmed V and J ends, which lost 2 bases and 0 bases, there was a span of 10 bases. For the CDR3, the DNA is TGTGCCAGCAGTTTAACCGGGACGGTGAACACTGAAGCTTTCTTT. It specifies CASSLTGTVNTEAFF.

This clonotype was observed a handful of times. The chain combines TRBV5-1 with TRBJ2-7; a possible D gene is TRBD2 (5 bases). The CDR3 has 13 residues. Trimming took 1 base from V and 9 from J, leaving 14 bases between them. Germline V gives CDR1 SGHRS, CDR2 YFSETQ. CDR3 coding DNA: TGCGCCAGCAGCTTGAATCAACAGCTAGCGCAGTACTTC. Its protein product is CASSLNQQLAQYF. Based on the CDR3 plus reference TRBV5-1 and TRBJ2-7, the full variable domain is KAGVTQTPRYLIKTRGQQVTLSCSPISGHRSVSWYQQTPGQGLQFLFEYFSETQRNKGNFPGRFSGRQFSNSRSEMNVSTLELGDSALYLCASSLNQQLAQYFGPGTRLTVT.

Relative to its sample, this clonotype is medium-sized (0.01 to 0.1%). CDR3 DNA: TGTGCCATCAGTGGCGAGACAGGGGATAGTTACACCGGGGAGCTGTTTTTT. It specifies CAISGETGDSYTGELFF. V is TRBV10-3 and J is TRBJ2-2; 8 bases match TRBD1. The CDR3 length is 17 residues. CDR1 and CDR2 (germline): ENHRY, SYGVKD. The trim removed 4 bases at V and 3 bases at J, leaving 10 bases unmatched.

This clonotype has at least ten counts. The V call is TRBV3-1, the J call TRBJ1-5; D unresolved. The CDR3 is 15 residues long. Germline CDR1 reads LGHDT; CDR2 reads YNNKEL (reference sequence). V was trimmed by 4 bases and J by 1 base, leaving 11 bases between them. CDR3 nucleotides: TGTGCCAGCAGCCGTCACACGGGGAGCAATCAGCCCCAGCATTTT. Translated, it gives CASSRHTGSNQPQHF.

This clonotype has at least ten counts. This chain connects TRBV5-1 to TRBJ2-5; D gene unclear. Germline CDR1 is SGHRS and CDR2 is YFSETQ. The CDR3 contains 12 residues. V lost 2 bases and J lost 5, with 7 bases in between. The chain's CDR3 is CASSFIEETQYF. CDR3 nucleotide sequence: TGCGCCAGCAGCTTTATCGAGGAGACCCAGTACTTC.

This clonotype was counted many times. This rearrangement joins TRBV29-1 to TRBJ2-2; D possibly uses TRBD1 or TRBD2 (5 bases each). The CDR3 consists of 13 residues. V lost 4 bases and J lost 7, with 13 bases in between. CDR1 is SQVTM, CDR2 ANQGSEA, per germline. CDR3 DNA: TGCAGCGTTGTGGTGGGGGTCGGCGGGGAGCTGTTTTTT. It yields the protein CSVVVGVGGELFF.

In this sample, this clonotype turned up many times. V usage is TRBV5-1 and J usage is TRBJ2-3, with TRBD2 identical over 12 bases. Trimming cost V 3 bases and J 1 base; bases outside gene matches: 3. Germline lookup yields CDR1 SGHRS and CDR2 YFSETQ. The CDR3 is made up of 16 amino acids. The CDR3 loop reads CASSYRTSGGTDTQYF. CDR3 in DNA: TGCGCCAGCAGCTATAGGACTAGCGGGGGCACAGATACGCAGTATTTT. Combining the CDR3 with reference TRBV5-1 and TRBJ2-3 gives the whole variable domain KAGVTQTPRYLIKTRGQQVTLSCSPISGHRSVSWYQQTPGQGLQFLFEYFSETQRNKGNFPGRFSGRQFSNSRSEMNVSTLELGDSALYLCASSYRTSGGTDTQYFGPGTRLTVL.

This clonotype came up many times. CDR3 coding DNA: TGCAGTGCTAGAGGTCAGGGCACAGATACGCAGTATTTT. Translated: CSARGQGTDTQYF. This chain joins TRBV20-1 and TRBJ2-3; no clear D gene. The CDR3 spans 13 residues. Per germline, CDR1 DFQATT and CDR2 SNEGSKA (reference sequence). Deletions cut 1 base from V and 1 base from J, with 6 bases between.

Ten or more counts support this clonotype. V and J are TRBV7-9 and TRBJ2-3; D is ambiguous. The germline gives CDR1 SEHNR, CDR2 FQNEAQ (reference sequence). V was cut by 5 bases and J by 0 bases, with 12 bases left in between. The length of the CDR3 is 15 residues. The CDR3 here is CASSQLGWSTDTQYF. In nucleotides, the CDR3 is TGTGCCAGCAGCCAGCTAGGGTGGAGCACAGATACGCAGTATTTT.

This clonotype appeared many times. This chain links TRBV7-6 with TRBJ2-7, with 7 positions matching TRBD1. This CDR3 is 15 amino acids long. CDR1 and CDR2 (germline): SGHVS, FNYEAQ. V dropped 4 bases and J dropped 2; count of bases not matched to a gene: 8. The DNA of the CDR3 is TGTGCCAGCAGCTCATGGGATGACAGGGCCTACGAGCAGTACTTC. This gives the protein CASSSWDDRAYEQYF.

Many counts were recorded for this clonotype. This chain joins TRBV6-1 and TRBJ2-5; no firm D call. Trimming stripped 1 base from V and 5 bases from J, with 2 bases between. This CDR3 comprises 11 residues. Per the germline V gene, CDR1 is MNHNS and CDR2 is SASEGT. CDR3 residues: CASSEVETQYF. DNA of the CDR3: TGTGCCAGCAGTGAAGTGGAGACCCAGTACTTC.

This clonotype was observed many times. The chain couples TRBV5-8 to TRBJ1-1; D is possibly TRBD1 (5 bases). Germline V CDR1 and CDR2: SGHTS, YDEGEE. With 4 bases removed from V and 3 bases from J, the gap between germline ends came to 16 bases. This CDR3 comprises 15 residues. The chain's CDR3 is CASSARARRDTEAFF. The CDR3 DNA is TGTGCCAGCAGCGCCAGGGCGCGGAGAGACACTGAAGCTTTCTTT.

This clonotype was seen many times. This sequence joins TRBV7-7 and TRBJ2-3; D not certain. The CDR3 sequence is 15 residues long. The V gene lost 1 base and the J gene lost 2 bases, with 10 bases spanning the gap. Germline values: CDR1 SSHAT, CDR2 FNYEAQ (reference sequence). The CDR3, as DNA: TGTGCCAGCAGCTTAGGTGGGGAACCCACAGATACGCAGTATTTT. Protein: CASSLGGEPTDTQYF.

The chain joins TRBV6-1 to TRBJ1-1; D may be TRBD1 (5 bases). The V end lost 10 bases, the J end lost 4 bases, and 25 bases lay between the germline ends. CDR3 length: 16 amino acids. The V gene's germline CDR1 is MNHNS and CDR2 SASEGT. CDR3 protein: CATRGPGTTLGTEAFF. The CDR3 DNA follows: TGTGCCACTAGAGGTCCCGGGACCACGCTAGGCACTGAAGCTTTCTTT.

At least ten counts were recorded for this clonotype. The chain employs TRBV2 and TRBJ2-2; D gene ambiguous. Germline CDR1 is SNHLY and CDR2 is FYNNEI. CDR3 length: 15 amino acids. V dropped 7 bases and J dropped 4 bases, with 16 bases sitting between them. This CDR3 reads CASTGSGVSTGELFF. DNA of the CDR3: TGTGCCAGCACGGGTTCGGGCGTTAGCACCGGGGAGCTGTTTTTT.

Ten or more counts support this clonotype. V usage is TRBV12-3 or TRBV12-4 and J usage is TRBJ1-2, with D hard to call. With 4 bases removed from V and 5 bases from J, the gap between germline ends came to 20 bases. This CDR3 contains 16 residues. The CDR3 loop reads CASSSQRLETKYGYTF. DNA for the CDR3: TGTGCCAGCAGTTCACAAAGGTTAGAGACAAAGTATGGCTACACCTTC.

This clonotype was detected ten times or more. The J gene is TRBJ2-5, the V gene TRBV5-1, with 11 bases identical to TRBD1. Germline V gene sequence: CDR1 SGHRS, CDR2 YFSETQ. V gave up 2 bases and J gave up 0 bases; unmatched junction bases: 12. CDR3 size: 19 residues. Written as DNA, the CDR3 is TGCGCCAGCAGCTTAAGCCCCGGGACAGGGGGATGGTACCAAGAGACCCAGTACTTC. Translation gives CASSLSPGTGGWYQETQYF.

This clonotype occurred many times. V gene TRBV5-5 combines with J gene TRBJ1-1; possibly TRBD1 for D (5 bases). Germline assignment: CDR1 SGHKS and CDR2 YYEKEE (reference sequence). The CDR3 runs 15 residues. Deletions cut 0 bases from V and 1 base from J, with 10 bases between. CDR3 nucleotide sequence: TGTGCCAGCAGCTTGGGGGGAACAGGGAACACTGAAGCTTTCTTT. Its protein product is CASSLGGTGNTEAFF.

This clonotype was seen many times. The chain employs TRBV7-8 and TRBJ1-2; D gene unclear. The CDR3 has 13 amino acids. CDR1 is SGHVS and CDR2 is FQNEAQ in the germline V gene. The V gene lost 0 bases and the J gene lost 7 bases, with 9 bases spanning the gap. The CDR3 bases are TGTGCCAGCAGCTTAGCTGGTGGGCCTGGCTACACCTTC. Translated, it gives CASSLAGGPGYTF.